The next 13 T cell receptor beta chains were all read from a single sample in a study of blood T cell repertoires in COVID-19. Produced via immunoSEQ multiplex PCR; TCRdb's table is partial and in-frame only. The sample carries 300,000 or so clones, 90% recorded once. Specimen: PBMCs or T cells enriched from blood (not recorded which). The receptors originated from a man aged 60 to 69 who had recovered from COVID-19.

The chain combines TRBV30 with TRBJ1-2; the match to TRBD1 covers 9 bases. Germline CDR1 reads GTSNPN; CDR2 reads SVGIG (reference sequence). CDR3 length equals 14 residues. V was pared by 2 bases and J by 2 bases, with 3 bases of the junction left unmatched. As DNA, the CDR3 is TGTGCCTGGAGTCCCGGGACAGGGAACTATGGCTACACCTTC. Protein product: CAWSPGTGNYGYTF.

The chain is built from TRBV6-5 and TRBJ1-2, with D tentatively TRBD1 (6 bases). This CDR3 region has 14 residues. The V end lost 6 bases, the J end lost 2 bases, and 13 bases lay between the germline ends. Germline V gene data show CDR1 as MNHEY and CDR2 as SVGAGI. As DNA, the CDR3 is TGTGCCAGCAGCCGACCGGGACAAAACTATGGCTACACCTTC. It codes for CASSRPGQNYGYTF.

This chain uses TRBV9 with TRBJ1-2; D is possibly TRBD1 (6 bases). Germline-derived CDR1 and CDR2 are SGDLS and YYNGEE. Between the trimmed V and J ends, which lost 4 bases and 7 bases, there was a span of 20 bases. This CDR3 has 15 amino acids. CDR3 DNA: TGTGCCAGCAGCCCTTACAGGGCTGCGCCTATTGGCTACACCTTC. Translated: CASSPYRAAPIGYTF.

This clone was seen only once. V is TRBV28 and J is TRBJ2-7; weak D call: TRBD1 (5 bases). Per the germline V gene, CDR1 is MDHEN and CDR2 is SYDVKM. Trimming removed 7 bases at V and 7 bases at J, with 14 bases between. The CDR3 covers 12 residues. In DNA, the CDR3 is TGTGCCAGCATCGCAGGGTCGGGTGAGCAGTACTTC. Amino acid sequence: CASIAGSGEQYF.

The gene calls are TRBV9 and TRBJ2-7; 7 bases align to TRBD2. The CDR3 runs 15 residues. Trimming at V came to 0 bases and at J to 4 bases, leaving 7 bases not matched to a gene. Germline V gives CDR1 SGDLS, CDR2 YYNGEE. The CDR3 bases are TGTGCCAGCAGCGTAGACCCCGGGGGAGGGTACGAGCAGTACTTC. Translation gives CASSVDPGGGYEQYF.

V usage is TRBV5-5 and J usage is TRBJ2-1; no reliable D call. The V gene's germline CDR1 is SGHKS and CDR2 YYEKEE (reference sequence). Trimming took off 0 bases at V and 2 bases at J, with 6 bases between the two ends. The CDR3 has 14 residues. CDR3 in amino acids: CASSLAGTYNEQFF. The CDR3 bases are TGTGCCAGCAGCTTGGCAGGCACCTACAATGAGCAGTTCTTC.

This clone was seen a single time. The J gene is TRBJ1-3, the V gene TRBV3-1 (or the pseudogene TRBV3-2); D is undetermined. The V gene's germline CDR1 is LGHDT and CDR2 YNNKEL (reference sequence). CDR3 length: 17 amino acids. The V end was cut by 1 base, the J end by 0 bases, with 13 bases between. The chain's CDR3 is CASSQAGLTSSGNTIYF. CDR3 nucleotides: TGTGCCAGCAGCCAAGCAGGCCTGACGAGCTCTGGAAACACCATATATTTT.

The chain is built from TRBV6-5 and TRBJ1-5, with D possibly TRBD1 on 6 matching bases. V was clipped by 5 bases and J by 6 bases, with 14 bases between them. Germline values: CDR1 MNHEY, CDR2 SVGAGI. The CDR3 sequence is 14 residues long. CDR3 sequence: CASSLTQGIQPQHF. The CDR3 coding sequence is TGTGCCAGCAGTCTCACGCAGGGGATTCAGCCCCAGCATTTT.

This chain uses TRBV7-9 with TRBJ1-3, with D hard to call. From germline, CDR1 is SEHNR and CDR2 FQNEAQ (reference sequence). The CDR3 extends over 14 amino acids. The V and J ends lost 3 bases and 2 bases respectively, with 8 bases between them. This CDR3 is CASSFRTAGNTIYF. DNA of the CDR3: TGTGCCAGCAGCTTCCGAACGGCTGGAAACACCATATATTTT.

The CDR3 DNA is TGTGCCAGCAGTGCCAGCCGACTAGCGGGACCATACGAGCAGTACTTC. This encodes CASSASRLAGPYEQYF. The chain links TRBV27 to TRBJ2-7; 11 bases line up with TRBD2. V was pared by 5 bases and J by 4 bases, with 10 bases of the junction left unmatched. Germline assignment: CDR1 MNHEY and CDR2 SMNVEV (reference sequence). The CDR3 consists of 16 residues.

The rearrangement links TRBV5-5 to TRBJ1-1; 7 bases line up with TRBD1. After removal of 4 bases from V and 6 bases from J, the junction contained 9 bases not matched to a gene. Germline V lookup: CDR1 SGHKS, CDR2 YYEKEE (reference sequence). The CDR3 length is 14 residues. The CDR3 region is CASSRDRIRAEAFF. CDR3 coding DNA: TGTGCCAGCAGCAGGGACAGAATCAGGGCTGAAGCTTTCTTT.

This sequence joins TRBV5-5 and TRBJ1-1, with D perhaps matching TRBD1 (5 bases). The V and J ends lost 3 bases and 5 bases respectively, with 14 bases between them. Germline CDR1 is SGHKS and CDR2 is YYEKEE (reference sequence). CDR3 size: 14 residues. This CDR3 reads CASSSSGGKTEAFF. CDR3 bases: TGTGCCAGCAGCTCCTCGGGGGGAAAGACTGAAGCTTTCTTT.

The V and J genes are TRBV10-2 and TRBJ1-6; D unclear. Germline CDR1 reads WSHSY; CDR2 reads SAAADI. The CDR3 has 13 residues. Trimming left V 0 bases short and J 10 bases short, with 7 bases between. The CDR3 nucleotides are TGCGCCAGCAGTGAGTCGCAGTCGTCACCCCTCCACTTT. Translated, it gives CASSESQSSPLHF.